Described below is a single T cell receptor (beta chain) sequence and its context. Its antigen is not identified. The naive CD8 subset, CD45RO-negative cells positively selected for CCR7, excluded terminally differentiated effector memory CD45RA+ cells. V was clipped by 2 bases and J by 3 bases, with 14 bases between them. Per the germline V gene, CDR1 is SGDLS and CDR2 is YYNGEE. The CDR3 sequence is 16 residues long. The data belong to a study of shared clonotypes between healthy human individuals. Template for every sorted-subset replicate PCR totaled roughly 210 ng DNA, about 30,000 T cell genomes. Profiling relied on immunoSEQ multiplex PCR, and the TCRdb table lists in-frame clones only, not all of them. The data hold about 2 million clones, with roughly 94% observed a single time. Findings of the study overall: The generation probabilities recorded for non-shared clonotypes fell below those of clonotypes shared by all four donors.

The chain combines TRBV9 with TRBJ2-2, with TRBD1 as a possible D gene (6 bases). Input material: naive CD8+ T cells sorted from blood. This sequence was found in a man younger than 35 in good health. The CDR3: CASSVGPGVHTGELFF. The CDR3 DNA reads TGTGCCAGCAGCGTTGGGCCAGGGGTCCACACCGGGGAGCTGTTTTTT.